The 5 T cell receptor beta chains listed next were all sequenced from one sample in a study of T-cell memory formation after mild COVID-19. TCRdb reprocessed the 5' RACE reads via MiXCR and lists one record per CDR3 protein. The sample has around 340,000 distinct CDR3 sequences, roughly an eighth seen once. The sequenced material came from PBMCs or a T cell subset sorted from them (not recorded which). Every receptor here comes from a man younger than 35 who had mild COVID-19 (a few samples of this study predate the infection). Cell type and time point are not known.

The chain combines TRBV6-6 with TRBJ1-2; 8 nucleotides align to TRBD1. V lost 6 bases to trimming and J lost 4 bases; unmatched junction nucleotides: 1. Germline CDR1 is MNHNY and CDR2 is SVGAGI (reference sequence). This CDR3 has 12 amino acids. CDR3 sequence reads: CASRGQVYGYTF. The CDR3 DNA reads TGTGCCAGCAGGGGACAGGTCTATGGCTACACCTTC.

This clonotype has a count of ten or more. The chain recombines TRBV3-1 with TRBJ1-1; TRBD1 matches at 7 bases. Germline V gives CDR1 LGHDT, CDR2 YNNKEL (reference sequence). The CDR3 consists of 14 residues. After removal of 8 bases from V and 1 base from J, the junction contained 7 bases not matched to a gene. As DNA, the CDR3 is TGTGCCAGCTCTACTAGGACAGGGAACACTGAAGCTTTCTTT. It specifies CASSTRTGNTEAFF.

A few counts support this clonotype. The CDR3 protein is CASSLNQGQETQYF. The CDR3 nucleotides are TGTGCCAGCAGCCTAAACCAGGGGCAAGAGACCCAGTACTTC. This chain uses TRBV7-2 with TRBJ2-5; TRBD1 is a possible D gene (6 bases). Germline V gene data show CDR1 as SGHTA and CDR2 as FQGNSA. This CDR3 is 14 amino acids long. The V and J ends lost 5 bases and 2 bases respectively, with 12 bases between them.

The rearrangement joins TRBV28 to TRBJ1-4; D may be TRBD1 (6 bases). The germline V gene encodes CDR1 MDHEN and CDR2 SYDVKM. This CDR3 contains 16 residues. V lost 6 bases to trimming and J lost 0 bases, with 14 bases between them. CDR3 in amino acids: CASSRHSGATNEKLFF. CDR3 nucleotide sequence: TGTGCCAGCAGCCGCCATTCAGGGGCAACTAATGAAAAACTGTTTTTT. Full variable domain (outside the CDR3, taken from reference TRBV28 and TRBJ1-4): DVKVTQSSRYLVKRTGEKVFLECVQDMDHENMFWYRQDPGLGLRLIYFSYDVKMKEKGDIPEGYSVSREKKERFSLILESASTNQTSMYLCASSRHSGATNEKLFFGSGTQLSVL.

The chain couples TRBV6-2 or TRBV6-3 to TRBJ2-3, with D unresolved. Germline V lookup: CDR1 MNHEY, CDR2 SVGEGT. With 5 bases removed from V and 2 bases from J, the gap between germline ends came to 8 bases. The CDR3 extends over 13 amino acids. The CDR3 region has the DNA TGTGCCAGCAGTCAGGTAGTCACAGATACGCAGTATTTT. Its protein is CASSQVVTDTQYF.